This T cell receptor (beta chain) was captured by sequencing in a study of T cell responses to AZD1222 COVID-19 vaccine listed by TCRdb under 2021. Looking at the study overall: AZD1222 recipients whose second dose came at about 4 weeks and those whose second dose came at about 12 weeks were combined into one group, since spike-specific TCR depth and breadth did not differ between the two schedules. A total of around 240 trial participants underwent TCR sequencing, of whom nearly 210 had received two doses of AZD1222 and 26 had received two doses of the MenACWY control vaccine. Trial participants were enrolled by age into 18-55, 56-69 and 70-plus year subgroups, with about 150, 28 and 57 TCR-sequenced participants respectively. The investigation overall reported the following: Vaccine-associated CD4 TCRs spanned the whole spike protein, with dominant responses in regions 160-218 and 743-854. Epitopes outside the regions mutated in the B.1.351 and B.1.1.7 variants were reportedly recognized by nearly half of the unique spike-specific TCRs. Participants were mostly white British and included more females than males, and it was suggested by the authors that clonal diversity may have been underestimated. Because no day 14 peak-response samples were available, repertoires were characterized only after the peak T cell response. The 56-69-year group was small, and its depth increase did not reach significance, likely because of low power. Conclusions about previously exposed vaccinees are limited because only a handful of AZD1222 recipients were SARS-CoV-2 seropositive at baseline. A significant rise in spike-specific TCR breadth and depth was observed after two AZD1222 doses relative to day 0 and relative to MenACWY recipients.

Trimming removed 5 bases from V and 5 bases from J; the gene matches leave 5 bases unexplained. The CDR3 covers 14 residues, taking in both the cysteine and the phenylalanine. The kept DNA is CDR3 alone, 42 bases in frame from the first base. CDR1 LGHNA and CDR2 YNFKEQ were looked up in the germline V gene. Per the publication, the time point label means: baseline before first vaccination. The vaccinee samples were drawn from two UK trials, COV001 and COV002, one of which was a single-blind randomized controlled phase 2/3 trial testing AZD1222 (ChAdOx1 nCoV-19) in healthy adults. For TCRbeta chain sequencing, PBMC samples were collected from trial participants at day 0 and at day 28 after the second dose. A note on this clone: Its recognized antigen is unknown. Nothing much larger sits one base from this clone, and base qualities are not available.

The CDR3 regions of human TCRbeta chains were subjected to immunosequencing. On the authors' methods: Repertoire TCRs were checked for matches against a reference library of SARS-CoV-2-specific TCRs that had been generated using the MIRA antigen-specificity platform. Breadth was defined as the fraction of unique TCRs that were SARS-CoV-2-associated. Depth was defined as the fraction of total T cells that were SARS-CoV-2-associated. Each spike-specific TCR was assigned to its reactive spike region and to a CD4 or CD8 class using the MIRA data. Log10-transformed breadth and depth values were compared by one-way ANOVA with Sidak's multiple comparisons tests. Held by TCRdb, this immuneACCESS table contains in-frame sequences only and omits some clones. Under half of the omission traces to an unresolved V gene where checked; the cause of the rest is unknown. That table supplies the V and J calls and clone size; D and trimming were determined from the DNA. The sample table holds around 180,000 clones, of which 85% to 90% were seen once. Approximately 6.9% of the sample is held by the ten biggest clonotypes.

This chain is built from TRBV4-2 and TRBJ1-4, with 7 junctional bases fitting TRBD1. Sequencing used peripheral blood, obtained on day 0 of AZD1222 vaccination. The receptor's source is an adult in good health. The DNA is TGTGCCAGCAGCAAGGACAGGTCCAATGAAAAACTGTTTTTT. It specifies CASSKDRSNEKLFF.